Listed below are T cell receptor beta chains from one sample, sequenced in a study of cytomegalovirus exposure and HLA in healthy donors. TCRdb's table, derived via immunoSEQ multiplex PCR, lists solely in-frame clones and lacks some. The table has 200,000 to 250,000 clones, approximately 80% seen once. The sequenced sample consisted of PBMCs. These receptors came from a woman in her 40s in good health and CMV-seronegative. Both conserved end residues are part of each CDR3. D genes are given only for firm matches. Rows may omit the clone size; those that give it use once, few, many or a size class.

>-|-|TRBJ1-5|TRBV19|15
TGTGCCAGTAGTTTCGACATAGGGGGCAATCAGCCCCAGCATTTT
CASSFDIGGNQPQHF
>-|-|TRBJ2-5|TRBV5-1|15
TGCGCCAGCAGCTTGGGGGTGGGGGCCGGAGAGACCCAGTACTTC
CASSLGVGAGETQYF
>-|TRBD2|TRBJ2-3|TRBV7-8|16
TGTGCCACCCATAGAATTCGGGGGGACCCCACAGATACGCAGTATTTT
CATHRIRGDPTDTQYF
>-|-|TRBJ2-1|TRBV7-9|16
TGTGCCAGCACCCCTCAGGGGTGGGGGGGCTACAATGAGCAGTTCTTC
CASTPQGWGGYNEQFF
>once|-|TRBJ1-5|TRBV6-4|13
TGTGCCAGCAGTTTGACCCCGGGGAGCCCCCAGCATTTT
CASSLTPGSPQHF
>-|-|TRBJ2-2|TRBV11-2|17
TGTGCCAGCAGCTTCACCAGGTTGGGCCTTAACACCGGGGAGCTGTTTTTT
CASSFTRLGLNTGELFF
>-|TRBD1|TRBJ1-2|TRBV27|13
TGTGCCAGCAGTCTACAGGGGGCGATTGGCTACACCTTC
CASSLQGAIGYTF
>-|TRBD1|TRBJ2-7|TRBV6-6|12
TGTGCCAGCAAAGGACAGGGAAGGGAGCAGTACTTC
CASKGQGREQYF
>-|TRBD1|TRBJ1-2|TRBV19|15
TGTGCCAGTAGTTTCTCGGGACAGGGAGCCTATGGCTACACCTTC
CASSFSGQGAYGYTF
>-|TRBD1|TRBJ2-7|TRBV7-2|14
TGTGCCAGCACCCCGGACAGGGTTACCTACGAGCAGTACTTC
CASTPDRVTYEQYF
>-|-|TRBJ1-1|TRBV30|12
TGTGCCTGGAGTAGGGGAGGGGGGGAAGCTTTCTTT
CAWSRGGGEAFF
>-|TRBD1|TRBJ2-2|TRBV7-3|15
TGTGCCAGCAGCGCGACACAGGGGGCGCCCGGGGAGCTGTTTTTT
CASSATQGAPGELFF
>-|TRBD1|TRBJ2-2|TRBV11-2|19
TGTGCCAGCAGCCTCGTTGGTGCAGGGGGCAATAGGGACACCGGGGAGCTGTTTTTT
CASSLVGAGGNRDTGELFF
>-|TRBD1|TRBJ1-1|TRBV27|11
TGTGCCGTCAGGGGGCCAACTGAAGCTTTCTTT
CAVRGPTEAFF
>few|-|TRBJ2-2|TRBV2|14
TGTGCCAGCAGTGAATTGGCGGGAACCGGGGAGCTGTTTTTT
CASSELAGTGELFF